A selection of T cell receptor beta chains follows, all from one sample in a study of regulatory T cells in long-lasting Graves disease. TCRdb independently ran MiXCR on the multiplex PCR reads; one entry per CDR3 protein. The table lists about 450,000 distinct CDR3 sequences, 20% to 25% of them singletons. This sample comprised peripheral blood mononuclear cells (PBMCs), obtained when the disease was refractory, from a patient treated with antithyroid drugs. These receptors originate from a female donor with Graves disease. Each CDR3 is given with its conserved first and last residue. The D gene is left open where the match is weak. Clone size is not always given. Where it is, it says once, few, many or a class for expanded clones.

d_call: .
v_call: TRBV12-3/TRBV12-4
clone_size: few
j_call: TRBJ1-5
cdr3_aa: CASSPTWDFAQPQHF
cdr3_nt: TGTGCCAGCAGCCCCACTTGGGATTTCGCTCAGCCCCAGCATTTT

d_call: .
v_call: TRBV20-1
clone_size: once
j_call: TRBJ2-7
cdr3_aa: CSARDPSLPDEQYF
cdr3_nt: TGCAGTGCTAGAGATCCCTCCCTACCGGACGAGCAGTACTTC

d_call: .
v_call: TRBV6-2/TRBV6-3
clone_size: many
j_call: TRBJ2-7
cdr3_aa: CASSYSQASYEQYF
cdr3_nt: TGTGCCAGCAGTTACTCACAGGCGTCCTACGAGCAGTACTTC

d_call: .
v_call: TRBV27
clone_size: .
j_call: TRBJ2-3
cdr3_aa: CASSFDGEYTDTQYF
cdr3_nt: TGTGCCAGCAGCTTTGACGGGGAGTACACAGATACGCAGTATTTT

d_call: .
v_call: TRBV2
clone_size: many
j_call: TRBJ1-2
cdr3_aa: CASSDVRVDYGYTF
cdr3_nt: TGTGCCAGCAGTGACGTCAGGGTGGACTATGGCTACACCTTC

d_call: TRBD1
v_call: TRBV20-1
clone_size: few
j_call: TRBJ2-2
cdr3_aa: CSTQLRDRDTGELFF
cdr3_nt: TGCAGTACCCAACTCCGGGACAGGGACACCGGGGAGCTGTTTTTT

d_call: .
v_call: TRBV6-2/TRBV6-3
clone_size: .
j_call: TRBJ2-7
cdr3_aa: CASSYGDTSSYEQYF
cdr3_nt: TGTGCCAGCAGTTACGGGGACACAAGCTCCTACGAGCAGTACTTC

d_call: .
v_call: TRBV6-5
clone_size: .
j_call: TRBJ1-1
cdr3_aa: CASSYSNRGLGNTEAFF
cdr3_nt: TGTGCCAGCAGTTACTCGAATCGGGGACTTGGGAACACTGAAGCTTTCTTT

d_call: TRBD1
v_call: TRBV5-1
clone_size: few
j_call: TRBJ1-1
cdr3_aa: CASSSTGGRTEAFF
cdr3_nt: TGCGCCAGCAGCTCCACAGGGGGCCGGACTGAAGCTTTCTTT

d_call: .
v_call: TRBV4-1
clone_size: few
j_call: TRBJ2-2
cdr3_aa: CASSQGAGVDTGELFF
cdr3_nt: TGCGCCAGCAGCCAAGGGGCCGGGGTGGACACCGGGGAGCTGTTTTTT

d_call: .
v_call: TRBV12-3/TRBV12-4
clone_size: many
j_call: TRBJ2-2
cdr3_aa: CASSFGKGNTGELFF
cdr3_nt: TGTGCCAGCAGTTTCGGCAAGGGTAACACCGGGGAGCTGTTTTTT

d_call: TRBD2
v_call: TRBV13
clone_size: .
j_call: TRBJ2-2
cdr3_aa: CASSPRLAGGDGELFF
cdr3_nt: TGTGCCAGCAGCCCTCGCCTAGCGGGAGGGGACGGGGAGCTGTTTTTT

d_call: .
v_call: TRBV7-2
clone_size: .
j_call: TRBJ2-7
cdr3_aa: CASSTYIAYEQYF
cdr3_nt: TGTGCCAGCAGCACATATATAGCCTACGAGCAGTACTTC

d_call: .
v_call: TRBV19
clone_size: once
j_call: TRBJ1-1
cdr3_aa: CASTRGPNTEAFF
cdr3_nt: TGTGCCAGTACGCGGGGGCCAAACACTGAAGCTTTCTTT

d_call: .
v_call: TRBV24-1
clone_size: many
j_call: TRBJ1-2
cdr3_aa: CATSDQEQWRKETNYGYTF
cdr3_nt: TGTGCCACCAGTGATCAGGAACAGTGGAGAAAAGAGACTAACTATGGCTACACCTTC

d_call: .
v_call: TRBV29-1
clone_size: few
j_call: TRBJ2-2
cdr3_aa: CSVALAKNTGELFF
cdr3_nt: TGCAGCGTTGCCCTAGCTAAGAACACCGGGGAGCTGTTTTTT

d_call: .
v_call: TRBV4-1
clone_size: few
j_call: TRBJ1-3
cdr3_aa: CASSEGSSGNTIYF
cdr3_nt: TGTGCCAGCAGTGAAGGTTCCTCTGGAAACACCATATATTTT

d_call: TRBD2
v_call: TRBV6-1
clone_size: .
j_call: TRBJ2-1
cdr3_aa: CATGTSGNEQFF
cdr3_nt: TGTGCCACCGGGACTAGCGGCAATGAGCAGTTCTTC

d_call: TRBD1
v_call: TRBV20-1
clone_size: once
j_call: TRBJ2-7
cdr3_aa: CSAGGGTGGYEQYF
cdr3_nt: TGCAGTGCCGGGGGCGGGACAGGGGGCTACGAGCAGTACTTC

d_call: TRBD1
v_call: TRBV5-1
clone_size: .
j_call: TRBJ2-7
cdr3_aa: CASSLAGTGWDEQYF
cdr3_nt: TGCGCCAGCAGCTTGGCCGGGACAGGGTGGGACGAGCAGTACTTC

d_call: .
v_call: TRBV3-1
clone_size: few
j_call: TRBJ2-7
cdr3_aa: CASRGAGTHSYEQYF
cdr3_nt: TGTGCCAGCAGGGGGGCAGGCACGCACTCCTACGAGCAGTACTTC

d_call: TRBD2
v_call: TRBV15
clone_size: .
j_call: TRBJ2-1
cdr3_aa: CATSTGTTTYNEQFF
cdr3_nt: TGTGCCACCAGCACCGGGACTACCACCTACAATGAGCAGTTCTTC

d_call: TRBD1
v_call: TRBV6-1
clone_size: few
j_call: TRBJ1-5
cdr3_aa: CASSLTGGWQHF
cdr3_nt: TGTGCCAGCAGCCTGACAGGGGGCTGGCAGCATTTT

d_call: .
v_call: TRBV19
clone_size: .
j_call: TRBJ1-4
cdr3_aa: CASSIFRRVNEKLFF
cdr3_nt: TGTGCCAGTAGTATCTTCCGACGAGTTAATGAAAAACTGTTTTTT

d_call: .
v_call: TRBV29-1
clone_size: few
j_call: TRBJ2-5
cdr3_aa: CSVVGTEDLRETQYF
cdr3_nt: TGCAGCGTTGTAGGGACGGAGGACTTGAGGGAGACCCAGTACTTC

d_call: .
v_call: TRBV25-1
clone_size: .
j_call: TRBJ2-7
cdr3_aa: CASSEVRSSYEQYF
cdr3_nt: TGTGCCAGCAGTGAGGTCAGGAGCTCCTACGAGCAGTACTTC